One sample yielded the 15 T cell receptor beta chains listed below, sequenced in a study of blood T cells in healthy people across ages. A second about 6 to 11 cycle PCR used barcoded and J-beta primers. One entry per CDR3 protein results from TCRdb running MiXCR on the 5' RACE reads. Found here are roughly 930,000 distinct CDR3 sequences, 45% to 50% of them singletons; the top ten hold under 15%. The specimen sequenced was blood. The receptors originated from a man aged 25-45 years in good health.

The chain is built from TRBV7-2 and TRBJ2-3; tentatively, D is TRBD1 (6 bases). The CDR3 has 15 residues. Deletions cut 1 base from V and 4 bases from J, with 12 bases between. Per germline, CDR1 SGHTA and CDR2 FQGNSA. The CDR3 DNA is TGTGCCAGCAGCTTAGAAGGGGGTATGGCAGATACGCAGTATTTT. Protein sequence: CASSLEGGMADTQYF.

The rearrangement links TRBV20-1 to TRBJ2-5, with D possibly matching TRBD1 (5 bases). The DNA end is a closer match to TRBJ2-1, so the J assignment may be wrong. The CDR3 totals 15 residues. Per germline, CDR1 DFQATT and CDR2 SNEGSKA (reference sequence). As DNA, the CDR3 is TGCAGTGCTAGAGATGGGGCAGGCCGACAAGAGACCCAGTTCTTC. This sequence encodes CSARDGAGRQETQFF.

The chain employs TRBV30 and TRBJ2-2; weak D call: TRBD1 (5 bases). Germline V gene sequence: CDR1 GTSNPN, CDR2 SVGIG (reference sequence). This CDR3 comprises 15 residues. V dropped 0 bases and J dropped 4 bases, with 12 bases sitting between them. CDR3 coding DNA: TGTGCCTGGAGTGTACAAAGGGGAAGCACCGGGGAGCTGTTTTTT. It encodes CAWSVQRGSTGELFF.

The chain recombines TRBV24-1 with TRBJ2-3; D is unresolved. V lost 5 bases to trimming and J lost 3 bases, with 11 bases between them. Germline CDR1 is KGHDR and CDR2 is SFDVKD. The CDR3 loop spans 14 amino acids. DNA for the CDR3: TGTGCCACCAGTGGGAGAGAACGGACAGATACGCAGTATTTT. This codes for CATSGRERTDTQYF.

This clonotype was seen only a few times. The V gene is TRBV2, the J gene TRBJ2-5, with a possible D match to TRBD2 (7 bases). The germline gives CDR1 SNHLY, CDR2 FYNNEI. V was clipped by 3 bases and J by 4 bases, with 15 bases between them. The CDR3 spans 15 residues. The CDR3 reads CASSDGGLIRETQYF. The CDR3 DNA reads TGTGCCAGCAGTGACGGGGGGCTGATAAGAGAGACCCAGTACTTC.

This clonotype appeared a few times. The CDR3 is CASSQEIGYGYTF. CDR3 nucleotides: TGCGCCAGCAGCCAAGAAATAGGCTATGGCTACACCTTC. V usage is TRBV4-3 and J usage is TRBJ1-2; the D is unclear. Germline-derived CDR1 and CDR2 are LGHNA and YSLEER. The CDR3 runs 13 residues. Trimming removed 0 bases at V and 4 bases at J, with 6 bases between.

J is TRBJ2-1 and V is TRBV20-1, with 16 bases matching TRBD2. There are 16 residues in the CDR3. Germline-derived CDR1 and CDR2 are DFQATT and SNEGSKA (reference sequence). After removal of 6 bases from V and 10 bases from J, the junction contained 12 bases not matched to a gene. The CDR3 region is CSASGTSGGALSEQFF. The CDR3 DNA reads TGCAGTGCGAGCGGGACTAGCGGGGGGGCCCTCTCAGAGCAGTTCTTC.

The genes are TRBV7-9 and TRBJ1-1; no firm D call. V was trimmed by 6 bases and J by 4 bases, leaving 6 bases between them. Germline V gene lookup returns CDR1 SEHNR and CDR2 FQNEAQ (reference sequence). This CDR3 region has 11 residues. CDR3: CASRYSTEAFF. The CDR3 DNA reads as TGTGCCAGCAGGTACAGCACTGAAGCTTTCTTT.

This chain uses TRBV9 with TRBJ2-3; a possible D gene is TRBD2 (5 bases). Germline V CDR1 and CDR2: SGDLS, YYNGEE. This CDR3 spans 14 amino acids. V was cut by 0 bases and J by 4 bases, with 9 bases left in between. CDR3 residues: CASSVEWGADTQYF. CDR3 nucleotide sequence: TGTGCCAGCAGCGTAGAATGGGGAGCAGATACGCAGTATTTT.

The J gene is TRBJ2-7, the V gene TRBV6-2 or TRBV6-3, with D tentatively TRBD2 (7 bases). V lost 8 bases to trimming and J lost 7 bases, with 24 bases between them. Germline-derived CDR1 and CDR2 are MNHEY and SVGEGT. CDR3 size: 15 residues. CDR3 protein: CASYPGGANRIEQYF. The CDR3 DNA reads TGTGCCAGCTACCCTGGGGGGGCCAACCGCATAGAGCAGTACTTC.

The V and J genes are TRBV7-9 and TRBJ2-7, with D possibly being TRBD2 (5 bases). The germline V gene encodes CDR1 SEHNR and CDR2 FQNEAQ (reference sequence). V was pared by 1 base and J by 5 bases, with 9 bases between. The CDR3 length is 13 residues. CDR3 DNA: TGTGCCAGCAGCTTAGTCGAGGGCCACGAGCAGTACTTC. As protein: CASSLVEGHEQYF.

This chain connects TRBV27 to TRBJ1-1, with D possibly TRBD1 on 5 matching bases. V was shortened by 2 bases and J by 0 bases, with 13 bases between the two germline ends. CDR3 length: 16 amino acids. CDR1 is MNHEY and CDR2 is SMNVEV in the germline V gene (reference sequence). Here the CDR3 reads CASSLVPGTMNTEAFF. Here the CDR3 DNA reads TGTGCCAGCAGTTTAGTCCCAGGGACGATGAACACTGAAGCTTTCTTT.

Only a few counts were recorded for this clonotype. V gene TRBV10-3 combines with J gene TRBJ2-5; tentatively, D is TRBD1 (5 bases). This CDR3 has 12 residues. The germline gives CDR1 ENHRY, CDR2 SYGVKD. Deletions cut 4 bases from V and 2 bases from J, with 5 bases between. The CDR3 nucleotides read TGTGCCATCAGTGGGACACAAGAGACCCAGTACTTC. It yields the protein CAISGTQETQYF.

The chain joins TRBV4-2 to TRBJ2-7; D is perhaps TRBD2 (6 bases). The CDR3 is 12 residues long. Trimming removed 0 bases from V and 9 bases from J, with 9 bases in between. Germline loops: CDR1 LGHNA, CDR2 YNFKEQ. The CDR3: CASSQDRAGQYF. CDR3 DNA sequence: TGTGCCAGCAGCCAAGATAGAGCGGGGCAGTACTTC.

The chain couples TRBV10-3 to TRBJ1-2; 12 bases match TRBD1. The CDR3 totals 17 residues. Germline loops: CDR1 ENHRY, CDR2 SYGVKD. V lost 3 bases and J lost 5; bases outside the gene matches: 10. CDR3 sequence: CAISEQPGQGARYGYTF. The CDR3 DNA follows: TGTGCCATCAGTGAACAACCGGGACAGGGGGCGAGGTATGGCTACACCTTC.